Below, 27 T cell receptor beta chains from the same sample are listed, as sequenced in a study of monozygotic twins with inflammatory bowel disease. No DNA is given; TCRdb re-called the 5' RACE reads and lists each CDR3 protein once. The ten most abundant clones cover approximately 7% of a sample with more than 75,000 distinct CDR3 sequences. The sample taken for sequencing was blood. Receptors originate from a human donor with ulcerative colitis or Crohn's disease, or a healthy co-twin of an affected twin (not recorded which).

The CDR3 region is CASSQTATYEQYF. The chain joins TRBV6-2 or TRBV6-3 to TRBJ2-7. This CDR3 region has 13 residues. Germline V gene lookup returns CDR1 MNHEY and CDR2 SVGEGT.

The gene calls are TRBV29-1 and TRBJ1-4; there is no DNA to check the TCRdb D call of TRBD1. The CDR3 runs 13 residues. Germline CDR1 and CDR2: SQVTM and ANQGSEA. The CDR3 here is CSVGGATNEKLFF.

The chain is built from TRBV6-6 and TRBJ1-1. The V gene's germline CDR1 is MNHNY and CDR2 SVGAGI (reference sequence). The CDR3 loop spans 12 amino acids. The CDR3 protein is CASDGLNTEAFF.

The chain joins TRBV5-5 to TRBJ2-2; no DNA is available, so the TRBD1 call from TCRdb remains unchecked. The CDR3 consists of 14 residues. Germline CDR1 SGHKS, CDR2 YYEKEE (reference sequence). CDR3 residues: CASSWTDWGGELFF.

This chain joins TRBV6-5 and TRBJ1-2; TCRdb gives TRBD1 as the D gene, but with no DNA this cannot be confirmed. The CDR3 has 15 residues. The germline V gene encodes CDR1 MNHEY and CDR2 SVGAGI. CDR3 in amino acids: CASSYSSGQGNGYTF.

This chain joins TRBV20-1 and TRBJ2-3; TCRdb indicates TRBD1, and absent DNA this call remains unverified. Germline V gives CDR1 DFQATT, CDR2 SNEGSKA (reference sequence). This CDR3 region has 13 residues. The CDR3 sequence is CSARVQGTDTQYF.

V is TRBV18 and J is TRBJ1-1. This CDR3 contains 13 residues. Germline assignment: CDR1 KGHSH and CDR2 LQKENI. CDR3 protein: CASSPGEDTEAFF. The full variable domain, in which reference TRBV18 and TRBJ1-1 provide the parts outside the CDR3, is NAGVMQNPRHLVRRRGQEARLRCSPMKGHSHVYWYRQLPEEGLKFMVYLQKENIIDESGMPKERFSAEFPKEGPSILRIQQVVRGDSAAYFCASSPGEDTEAFFGQGTRLTVV.

The chain has TRBV25-1 and TRBJ2-7; there is no DNA to check the TCRdb D call of TRBD1. The CDR3 contains 13 residues. Germline lookup yields CDR1 MGHDK and CDR2 SYGVNS. The CDR3 loop reads CASGGQLGSEQYF.

The chain carries TRBV20-1 and TRBJ2-4; TCRdb's D call of TRBD1 is untestable without DNA. Germline V CDR1 and CDR2: DFQATT, SNEGSKA (reference sequence). The CDR3 is made up of 17 amino acids. CDR3 loop: CSALTLGTGVAKNIQYF.

The rearrangement links TRBV3-1 to TRBJ1-2; TCRdb's D call of TRBD1 is untestable without DNA. Germline V CDR1 and CDR2: LGHDT, YNNKEL (reference sequence). The CDR3 consists of 13 residues. The CDR3 sequence: CASSGVGMYGYTF.

The chain carries TRBV12-3 or TRBV12-4 and TRBJ2-2; TCRdb's D call, TRBD2, is unchecked because there is no DNA. The CDR3 has 15 residues. CDR3 residues: CASRTYGRSTGELFF.

J is TRBJ1-4 and V is TRBV2; absent DNA, TCRdb's TRBD1 call cannot be checked. From germline, CDR1 is SNHLY and CDR2 FYNNEI. The CDR3 runs to 14 residues. CDR3: CASSFQGSYEKLFF.

The rearrangement joins TRBV20-1 to TRBJ2-7; no DNA is available, so the TRBD2 call from TCRdb remains unchecked. Germline CDR1 is DFQATT and CDR2 is SNEGSKA (reference sequence). This CDR3 comprises 14 residues. CDR3 in amino acids: CSAPSSGGTYEQYF.

This chain links TRBV12-3 or TRBV12-4 with TRBJ1-2; TCRdb calls TRBD1, which cannot be checked without DNA. The length of the CDR3 is 13 residues. CDR3 sequence reads: CASSFEGAHGYTF.

The gene calls are TRBV7-2 and TRBJ1-5. The CDR3 is 14 residues long. Germline CDR1 reads SGHTA; CDR2 reads FQGNSA. CDR3 residues: CASHDSNSNQPQHF. The full variable domain, its missing parts supplied by reference TRBV7-2 and TRBJ1-5, is GAGVSQSPSNKVTEKGKDVELRCDPISGHTALYWYRQSLGQGLEFLIYFQGNSAPDKSGLPSDRFSAERTGGSVSTLTIQRTQQEDSAVYLCASHDSNSNQPQHFGDGTRLSIL.

This sequence joins TRBV5-1 and TRBJ2-5; the D gene TCRdb calls, TRBD1, cannot be checked with no DNA. CDR1 is SGHRS, CDR2 YFSETQ, per germline. This CDR3 has 15 residues. CDR3: CASSSGTGHQETQYF. Together with reference TRBV5-1 and TRBJ2-5, the CDR3 gives the full variable domain: KAGVTQTPRYLIKTRGQQVTLSCSPISGHRSVSWYQQTPGQGLQFLFEYFSETQRNKGNFPGRFSGRQFSNSRSEMNVSTLELGDSALYLCASSSGTGHQETQYFGPGTRLLVL.

V gene TRBV7-6 combines with J gene TRBJ1-4. This CDR3 comprises 17 residues. Per germline, CDR1 SGHVS and CDR2 FNYEAQ. CDR3 protein: CASSSWLAGLGDEKLFF.

The gene calls are TRBV2 and TRBJ2-3. The CDR3 runs to 15 residues. In germline, CDR1 is SNHLY, CDR2 FYNNEI. The CDR3 is CASSDWQASTDTQYF. Using reference TRBV2 and TRBJ2-3 for the parts outside the CDR3, the full variable domain is EPEVTQTPSHQVTQMGQEVILRCVPISNHLYFYWYRQILGQKVEFLVSFYNNEISEKSEIFDDQFSVERPDGSNFTLKIRSTKLEDSAMYFCASSDWQASTDTQYFGPGTRLTVL.

This chain links TRBV7-2 with TRBJ1-1. Germline lookup yields CDR1 SGHTA and CDR2 FQGNSA. The CDR3 totals 13 residues. The CDR3 spells CASSFQSNTEAFF.

This chain links TRBV27 with TRBJ1-6; the D call from TCRdb, TRBD1, cannot be confirmed without DNA. CDR3 length equals 15 residues. Germline V lookup: CDR1 MNHEY, CDR2 SMNVEV (reference sequence). This CDR3 is CASSPLGGGNSPLHF.

The genes are TRBV20-1 and TRBJ1-6; TCRdb calls TRBD1, which cannot be checked without DNA. Per the germline V gene, CDR1 is DFQATT and CDR2 is SNEGSKA (reference sequence). The CDR3 sequence is 16 residues long. The CDR3 loop reads CSARVDGTQNNSPLHF.

This chain joins TRBV10-3 and TRBJ2-7; the TRBD1 assignment by TCRdb is unverifiable without DNA. Germline CDR1 ENHRY, CDR2 SYGVKD. This CDR3 comprises 16 residues. The CDR3 reads CAISTDRDIRFYEQYF.

The chain joins TRBV5-1 to TRBJ2-7. Germline assignment: CDR1 SGHRS and CDR2 YFSETQ. The CDR3 is 14 residues long. CDR3 loop: CASRNEGNSYEQYF.

The CDR3 reads CASSQEDRGFRNYGYTF. The chain combines TRBV3-1 with TRBJ1-2; TCRdb lists TRBD1, though no DNA is available to test this call. The CDR3 runs to 17 residues. Germline V gene data show CDR1 as LGHDT and CDR2 as YNNKEL (reference sequence).

The chain employs TRBV6-5 and TRBJ1-6; TCRdb's D call, TRBD1, is unchecked because there is no DNA. The CDR3 is 14 amino acids. Germline values: CDR1 MNHEY, CDR2 SVGAGI. The CDR3 region is CASSYGGLNSPLHF.

The gene calls are TRBV5-1 and TRBJ2-1; the TCRdb D gene call, TRBD1, has no DNA to confirm it. This CDR3 has 15 amino acids. Germline CDR1 is SGHRS and CDR2 is YFSETQ. The CDR3 here is CASSLFRGANNEQFF.

The V gene is TRBV9, the J gene TRBJ2-4; the D call of TRBD2 rests on TCRdb alone, since no DNA is present to check it. In germline, CDR1 is SGDLS, CDR2 YYNGEE. This CDR3 has 17 amino acids. The CDR3: CASSPTRQLTSRNIQYF.